A selection of T cell receptor beta chains follows, all from one sample in a study of a mutant IDH1 vaccine in newly diagnosed glioma. Sequenced by immunoSEQ multiplex PCR; TCRdb stores in-frame clones only, minus some. This table holds 68,000 or so clones, around 79% found once. The material was PBMCs, obtained from a glioma patient treated with radiotherapy, temozolomide or both. These receptors were collected from a man aged 45-60 years with glioma. The CDR3 runs from the conserved cysteine through the conserved F or W. D genes are given only for firm matches. Expanded clones get a size class; other rows say once, few or many, or leave the size out.

D	V	J	size	CDR3	DNA
TRBD2	TRBV18	TRBJ2-3	.	CASSPLAGSTDTQYF	TGTGCCAGCTCACCACTAGCGGGGAGCACAGATACGCAGTATTTT
.	TRBV5-1	TRBJ2-3	.	CASSKGQHTDTQYF	TGCGCCAGCAGCAAAGGACAACACACAGATACGCAGTATTTT
TRBD1	TRBV4-2	TRBJ1-5	few	CASSRGTGLGQPQHF	TGTGCCAGCAGCCGCGGGACAGGCCTCGGTCAGCCCCAGCATTTT
.	TRBV13	TRBJ1-1	few	CASSLGDSYTEAFF	TGTGCCAGCAGCTTAGGGGATTCCTACACTGAAGCTTTCTTT
TRBD1	TRBV7-2	TRBJ1-2	.	CASSKQGAELIVGYTF	TGTGCCAGCAGCAAACAGGGGGCGGAGTTGATAGTTGGCTACACCTTC
.	TRBV30	TRBJ2-2	.	CAWSPLGFTERTGELFF	TGTGCCTGGAGCCCCTTGGGGTTTACAGAACGCACCGGGGAGCTGTTTTTT
.	TRBV30	TRBJ1-2	.	CARLEGYYGYTF	TGTGCCAGACTGGAGGGTTACTATGGCTACACCTTC
TRBD1	TRBV30	TRBJ2-5	.	CAWSPGTGILETQYF	TGTGCCTGGAGTCCCGGGACAGGGATATTGGAGACCCAGTACTTC
.	TRBV19	TRBJ2-2	.	CASSPLLGGRGNTGELFF	TGTGCCAGTAGTCCCCTATTGGGGGGAAGGGGGAACACCGGGGAGCTGTTTTTT
.	TRBV5-4	TRBJ1-1	.	CASSLWRANTEAFF	TGTGCCAGCAGCTTGTGGCGGGCGAACACTGAAGCTTTCTTT
TRBD1	TRBV10-3	TRBJ2-7	.	CAIRAGGPYEQYF	TGTGCCATCAGGGCAGGGGGTCCCTACGAGCAGTACTTC
.	TRBV5-1	TRBJ2-4	once	CASSLEHLNIQYF	TGCGCCAGCAGCTTGGAGCACCTTAACATTCAGTACTTC
.	TRBV30	TRBJ2-7	.	CAWRVSYEQYF	TGTGCCTGGAGGGTCAGCTACGAGCAGTACTTC
.	TRBV14	TRBJ1-1	.	CASSLGQTLNTEAFF	TGTGCCAGCAGCCTGGGCCAGACCCTAAACACTGAAGCTTTCTTT
.	TRBV10-1	TRBJ2-3	.	CASSESRTDTQYF	TGCGCCAGCAGTGAGTCGAGAACAGATACGCAGTATTTT
TRBD1	TRBV11-2	TRBJ2-5	once	CASSRDSQETQYF	TGTGCCAGCAGCCGGGACAGCCAAGAGACCCAGTACTTC
.	TRBV20-1	TRBJ2-7	.	CSATGLREQYF	TGCAGTGCTACGGGACTGAGGGAGCAGTACTTC
.	TRBV10-1	TRBJ1-6	.	CASSGTATSTLHF	TGCGCCAGCAGTGGGACTGCGACGTCCACCCTCCACTTT
TRBD1	TRBV18	TRBJ1-2	few	CASSRGQQGVNYGYTF	TGTGCCAGCTCACGCGGTCAGCAGGGGGTTAACTATGGCTACACCTTC
.	TRBV6-6	TRBJ1-1	once	CASSSAAGNTEAFF	TGTGCCAGCAGTTCCGCGGCGGGGAACACTGAAGCTTTCTTT
.	TRBV5-1	TRBJ1-2	once	CASSLDWTWNGYTF	TGCGCCAGCAGCTTGGATTGGACGTGGAATGGCTACACCTTC
.	TRBV15	TRBJ2-3	.	CATSRAGEGRHTDTQYF	TGTGCCACCAGCAGGGCAGGCGAGGGGAGACACACAGATACGCAGTATTTT
TRBD1	TRBV10-3	TRBJ1-1	once	CAISLGTATNTEAFF	TGTGCCATCAGTTTAGGGACAGCTACGAACACTGAAGCTTTCTTT
.	TRBV5-6	TRBJ1-4	.	CASSLALQGNEKLFF	TGTGCCAGCAGCTTGGCCCTCCAGGGAAATGAAAAACTGTTTTTT
.	TRBV2	TRBJ2-7	once	CASRVNRAYEQYF	TGTGCCAGCAGGGTCAACCGGGCGTACGAGCAGTACTTC
.	TRBV7-8	TRBJ1-5	.	CASSRGGQPQHF	TGTGCCAGCAGCCGGGGGGGACAGCCCCAGCATTTT
.	TRBV30	TRBJ2-7	once	CAWRGNYEQYF	TGTGCCTGGAGAGGGAATTACGAGCAGTACTTC
.	TRBV10-2	TRBJ1-1	.	CASSEIGEAFF	TGCGCCAGCAGTGAGATCGGGGAAGCTTTCTTT
TRBD1	TRBV5-1	TRBJ1-1	.	CASSLGRGRETEAFF	TGCGCCAGCAGCTTGGGCAGGGGGCGAGAAACTGAAGCTTTCTTT
.	TRBV11-2	TRBJ1-3	.	CAGGNGNTIYF	TGCGCCGGGGGGAATGGAAACACCATATATTTT
.	TRBV5-1	TRBJ2-1	.	CASSFGGPNEQFF	TGCGCCAGCAGCTTCGGGGGGCCCAATGAGCAGTTCTTC
TRBD2	TRBV7-2	TRBJ2-7	.	CASSLGAGGPNEQYF	TGTGCCAGCAGCTTAGGAGCGGGGGGGCCCAACGAGCAGTACTTC
TRBD1	TRBV7-2	TRBJ2-3	.	CASSRQGTDTQYF	TGTGCCAGCAGCCGACAGGGAACAGATACGCAGTATTTT
.	TRBV6-1	TRBJ1-4	.	CASRFDRDNEKLFF	TGTGCCAGCAGGTTTGACAGAGACAATGAAAAACTGTTTTTT
.	TRBV28	TRBJ2-1	once	CASTMGGVSSYNEQFF	TGTGCCAGCACTATGGGGGGCGTTAGCTCCTACAATGAGCAGTTCTTC
TRBD2	TRBV5-1	TRBJ2-7	.	CASSSGGGGEQYF	TGCGCCAGCAGCAGCGGTGGGGGGGGCGAGCAGTACTTC